Listed here are 31 T cell receptor beta chains from one sample, sequenced in a study of OX40 agonist ivuxolimab in advanced cancers. The method was immunoSEQ multiplex PCR; TCRdb's version includes in-frame clones alone and lacks a portion of them. Found here are about 73,000 clones, around 90% of them singletons; the top ten hold around 0.5%. The sequencing used CD4+ or CD8+ T cells sorted from blood, collected in a trial of the OX40 agonist ivuxolimab. All receptors come from an adult with an advanced solid tumor such as melanoma, head and neck, liver or kidney cancer.

The CDR3 DNA sequence: TGTGCCAGCAGCAGGGGGGGAAGCAATCAGCCCCAGCATTTT. Translation: CASSRGGSNQPQHF. The V gene is TRBV28, the J gene TRBJ1-5; 7 bases match TRBD1. With 6 bases clipped from V and 1 base from J, the junction kept 3 bases outside the gene matches. The CDR3 spans 14 residues. Germline lookup yields CDR1 MDHEN and CDR2 SYDVKM.

V is TRBV6-6 and J is TRBJ2-3; 13 bases are shared with TRBD2. This CDR3 comprises 15 residues. Germline-derived CDR1 and CDR2 are MNHNY and SVGAGI (reference sequence). Trimming removed 4 bases from V and 6 bases from J; junction bases left unmatched: 4. The CDR3 sequence is CASSFGLAGEDTQYF. The CDR3 DNA follows: TGTGCCAGCAGTTTTGGACTAGCGGGAGAGGATACGCAGTATTTT.

The genes are TRBV7-9 and TRBJ2-1; no reliable D call. The CDR3 consists of 16 residues. V lost 3 bases and J 3 bases, leaving 15 bases between the germline ends. The germline CDR1 and CDR2 sequences are SEHNR and FQNEAQ (reference sequence). The CDR3 is CASSFLSGVGYNEQFF. Here the CDR3 DNA reads TGTGCCAGCAGCTTCCTATCTGGAGTGGGCTACAATGAGCAGTTCTTC.

The chain combines TRBV6-5 with TRBJ2-7, with 10 bases aligning to TRBD1. The CDR3 totals 14 residues. V dropped 2 bases and J dropped 5; count of bases not matched to a gene: 3. CDR1 and CDR2 from the germline V gene are MNHEY and SVGAGI. The CDR3 sequence is CASSYPDRGDEQYF. Here the CDR3 DNA reads TGTGCCAGCAGTTACCCGGACAGGGGGGACGAGCAGTACTTC.

This chain joins TRBV19 and TRBJ2-3, with D maybe TRBD2 (6 bases). CDR1 LNHDA and CDR2 SQIVND come from the germline V gene (reference sequence). There are 15 residues in the CDR3. Deletions cut 3 bases from V and 2 bases from J, with 12 bases between. The CDR3 here is CASSIGGRFTDTQYF. The DNA of the CDR3 is TGTGCCAGTAGTATCGGAGGGCGCTTCACAGATACGCAGTATTTT.

The rearrangement joins TRBV10-3 to TRBJ1-2, with 8 bases matching TRBD1. The CDR3 spans 16 residues. Germline V gene lookup returns CDR1 ENHRY and CDR2 SYGVKD. V gave up 8 bases and J gave up 1 base; unmatched junction bases: 12. For the CDR3, the DNA is TGTGCCATCTGGGCATTCGGACAGGGCGTTAACTATGGCTACACCTTC. Translated: CAIWAFGQGVNYGYTF.

The CDR3 DNA sequence: TGTGCCAGCAGCTTAGTCGCTAGCGGGAGGGCAACAGATACGCAGTATTTT. It encodes CASSLVASGRATDTQYF. V usage is TRBV7-9 and J usage is TRBJ2-3, with 12 bases that match TRBD2. Losses at the gene ends were 1 base for V and 3 bases for J; bases not matched to a gene: 5. CDR3 size: 17 residues. Germline V gene data show CDR1 as SEHNR and CDR2 as FQNEAQ (reference sequence).

This chain uses TRBV7-2 with TRBJ2-5; 9 positions match TRBD1. Losses at the gene ends were 5 bases for V and 2 bases for J; bases not matched to a gene: 12. CDR3 length: 17 amino acids. Germline CDR1 and CDR2: SGHTA and FQGNSA. This CDR3 reads CASSQDPTGGLQETQYF. CDR3 sequence (DNA): TGTGCCAGCAGCCAGGATCCGACAGGGGGACTACAAGAGACCCAGTACTTC.

The V call is TRBV29-1, the J call TRBJ2-3, with D uncertain. Trimming took off 6 bases at V and 1 base at J, with 2 bases between the two ends. The CDR3 sequence is 10 residues long. Germline CDR1 is SQVTM and CDR2 is ANQGSEA. CDR3 protein: CSVGTDTQYF. The CDR3 DNA reads as TGCAGCGTCGGCACAGATACGCAGTATTTT.

The CDR3: CASSLLWTGGASGELFF. The DNA for the CDR3 is TGTGCCAGCAGCTTACTGTGGACAGGGGGCGCGAGCGGGGAGCTGTTTTTT. The rearrangement uses TRBV7-3 and TRBJ2-2; 11 bases line up with TRBD1. The length of the CDR3 is 17 residues. The germline gives CDR1 SGHTA, CDR2 FQGTGA. The ends lost 2 bases at V and 7 bases at J; junction bases unmatched: 9.

The chain has TRBV28 and TRBJ1-3; no clear D gene. With 5 bases removed from V and 7 bases from J, the gap between germline ends came to 12 bases. This CDR3 is built from 13 residues. Germline CDR1 is MDHEN and CDR2 is SYDVKM. The CDR3, as DNA: TGTGCCAGCAGTCCCCGCTGGGTGAACACCATATATTTT. This translates into CASSPRWVNTIYF. The full variable domain, in which reference TRBV28 and TRBJ1-3 provide the parts outside the CDR3, is DVKVTQSSRYLVKRTGEKVFLECVQDMDHENMFWYRQDPGLGLRLIYFSYDVKMKEKGDIPEGYSVSREKKERFSLILESASTNQTSMYLCASSPRWVNTIYFGEGSWLTVV.

This sequence joins TRBV18 and TRBJ1-2; TRBD1 agrees at 12 bases. Germline values: CDR1 KGHSH, CDR2 LQKENI. After removal of 2 bases from V and 8 bases from J, the junction contained 3 bases not matched to a gene. This CDR3 contains 14 residues. The DNA of the CDR3 is TGTGCCAGCTCACCAACGGGACAGGGGGCCGGCTACACCTTC. It specifies CASSPTGQGAGYTF.

The chain joins TRBV9 to TRBJ2-5; tentative D call: TRBD2 (6 bases). This CDR3 spans 16 amino acids. The V gene's germline CDR1 is SGDLS and CDR2 YYNGEE. V dropped 0 bases and J dropped 1 base, with 13 bases sitting between them. The CDR3 nucleotides read TGTGCCAGCAGCGTAGTCGGGGGAGGCACCCAAGAGACCCAGTACTTC. This gives the protein CASSVVGGGTQETQYF.

V is TRBV7-2 and J is TRBJ2-4; tentatively, D is TRBD1 (6 bases). V was pared by 5 bases and J by 7 bases, with 15 bases between. The CDR3 runs to 14 residues. Germline CDR1 and CDR2: SGHTA and FQGNSA. The CDR3 protein is CASSLTRQGNIQYF. The CDR3 coding sequence is TGTGCCAGCAGCCTCACCAGGCAGGGGAACATTCAGTACTTC.

CDR3 region: CASSLRGASTDTQYF. The DNA for the CDR3 is TGTGCCAGCAGCTTGCGGGGAGCTAGCACAGATACGCAGTATTTT. V usage is TRBV5-5 and J usage is TRBJ2-3, with a possible D match to TRBD2 (5 bases). Germline assignment: CDR1 SGHKS and CDR2 YYEKEE (reference sequence). The CDR3 loop spans 15 amino acids. V was pared by 1 base and J by 0 bases, with 9 bases between.

This chain connects TRBV7-2 to TRBJ2-7; TRBD2 agrees at 7 bases. CDR1 SGHTA and CDR2 FQGNSA come from the germline V gene. The CDR3 length is 18 residues. V was pared by 1 base and J by 5 bases, with 17 bases of the junction left unmatched. CDR3 nucleotides: TGTGCCAGCAGCTTAGGGGCTAGCGGAAAGAGATTGTTCCACGAGCAGTACTTC. Protein product: CASSLGASGKRLFHEQYF.

V and J are TRBV11-2 and TRBJ2-2; 11 bases are a match to TRBD2. Looked up from germline, CDR1 is SGHAT and CDR2 is FQNNGV. The CDR3 spans 16 residues. J gave up 1 base and V 4 bases, and 2 bases lay outside the gene matches. In DNA form, the CDR3 reads TGTGCCAGCAGCTCCGGGACTAGCGGGAACACCGGGGAGCTGTTTTTT. It translates to CASSSGTSGNTGELFF.

As DNA, the CDR3 is TGTGCCAGCAGACTGGGACAGCTCTATGGCTACACCTTC. It encodes CASRLGQLYGYTF. This sequence joins TRBV6-5 and TRBJ1-2; 7 nucleotides match TRBD1. There are 13 residues in the CDR3. Germline CDR1 and CDR2: MNHEY and SVGAGI. The junction had 5 bases not matched to a gene; V was cut back by 6 bases and J by 4 bases.

This chain links TRBV19 with TRBJ2-1, with 7 bases that match TRBD2. This CDR3 has 12 residues. The junction had 7 bases not matched to a gene; V was cut back by 11 bases and J by 6 bases. Germline V gives CDR1 LNHDA, CDR2 SQIVND (reference sequence). The CDR3 DNA sequence: TGTGCCGCGGGGGATTCGAGCAATGAGCAGTTCTTC. As protein: CAAGDSSNEQFF.

The rearrangement joins TRBV6-4 to TRBJ1-2; D is possibly TRBD1 (6 bases). The CDR3 has 14 amino acids. The germline gives CDR1 MRHNA, CDR2 SNTAGT. V was shortened by 3 bases and J by 5 bases, with 13 bases between the two germline ends. The CDR3: CASSEGPGAYGYTF. CDR3 bases: TGTGCCAGCAGTGAGGGGCCAGGGGCATATGGCTACACCTTC.

This chain joins TRBV5-4 and TRBJ2-4; maybe TRBD2 (6 bases). V shed 0 bases and J shed 9 bases, with 10 bases lying between them. This CDR3 region has 13 residues. The germline CDR1 and CDR2 sequences are SGHNT and YYREEE (reference sequence). CDR3 coding DNA: TGTGCCAGCAGCTTGGCGGGAGCGGGCATTCAGTACTTC. It specifies CASSLAGAGIQYF.

This rearrangement joins TRBV7-6 to TRBJ1-3; D gene ambiguous. Trimming took 0 bases from V and 7 from J, leaving 4 bases between them. Germline V lookup: CDR1 SGHVS, CDR2 FNYEAQ. The CDR3 spans 12 residues. CDR3 in amino acids: CASSLAHNTIYF. CDR3 DNA: TGTGCCAGCAGCTTAGCGCACAACACCATATATTTT.

The CDR3 protein is CASRDRAEQYF. The CDR3 coding sequence is TGTGCCAGTAGGGACAGGGCGGAGCAGTACTTC. This sequence joins TRBV19 and TRBJ2-7; 8 bases map to TRBD1. The CDR3 is made up of 11 amino acids. V was pared by 6 bases and J by 7 bases, with 2 bases of the junction left unmatched. Per the germline V gene, CDR1 is LNHDA and CDR2 is SQIVND (reference sequence).

On this clone itself: Other nucleotide sequences from this sample produce the same CDR3. The chain recombines TRBV11-2 with TRBJ1-3; 7 bases match TRBD1. The CDR3 runs 14 residues. V lost 5 bases and J lost 4; bases outside the gene matches: 5. Germline CDR1 is SGHAT and CDR2 is FQNNGV. The CDR3 region is CASSEDRTGNTIYF. DNA for the CDR3: TGTGCCAGCAGCGAGGACAGGACCGGAAACACCATATATTTT.

The J gene is TRBJ1-2, the V gene TRBV29-1; no reliable D call. The CDR3 runs 12 residues. V gave up 7 bases and J gave up 6 bases, with 15 bases separating them. From germline, CDR1 is SQVTM and CDR2 ANQGSEA. The CDR3 region is CSASWGFDGYTF. The CDR3 DNA is TGCAGCGCCTCGTGGGGATTCGATGGCTACACCTTC.

This chain connects TRBV27 to TRBJ1-2; D is possibly TRBD1 (5 bases). This CDR3 contains 14 residues. Trimming removed 7 bases at V and 7 bases at J, with 19 bases between. CDR1 is MNHEY, CDR2 SMNVEV, per germline (reference sequence). As DNA, the CDR3 is TGTGCCAGCATGGGGGGGGACGAAGGACGTGGCTACACCTTC. Translated: CASMGGDEGRGYTF.

As DNA, the CDR3 is TGTGCCAGTAGAACCGCAGGCAATCAGCCCCAGCATTTT. Protein sequence: CASRTAGNQPQHF. The chain carries TRBV19 and TRBJ1-5; no firm D call. CDR1 is LNHDA, CDR2 SQIVND, per germline (reference sequence). The CDR3 runs to 13 residues. The ends were cut back, 6 bases at V and 2 bases at J, with 8 bases in the middle.

This chain joins TRBV15 and TRBJ2-5; D is uncertain. Germline V gene sequence: CDR1 LNHNV, CDR2 YYDKDF (reference sequence). V lost 5 bases to trimming and J lost 7 bases, with 11 bases between them. This CDR3 region has 12 residues. The CDR3 DNA reads as TGTGCCACCAGCGTAGCCAGAAGGACCCAGTACTTC. Protein product: CATSVARRTQYF.

This clone has a handful of counts. In nucleotides, the CDR3 is TGTGCCAGCAGCTTATCACACGGGAGGTCGGAGACCCAGTACTTC. Translated: CASSLSHGRSETQYF. The chain is built from TRBV11-2 and TRBJ2-5, with 7 bases identical to TRBD2. V gave up 2 bases and J gave up 5 bases; unmatched junction bases: 8. The CDR3 has 15 amino acids. Germline CDR1 reads SGHAT; CDR2 reads FQNNGV.

This sequence joins TRBV30 and TRBJ1-4; tentative D call: TRBD1 (6 bases). The ends were cut back, 0 bases at V and 7 bases at J, with 9 bases in the middle. CDR1 and CDR2 from the germline V gene are GTSNPN and SVGIG (reference sequence). CDR3 length: 13 amino acids. CDR3 in DNA: TGTGCCTGGAGTGTAGGGGGGGCTGAAAAACTGTTTTTT. Protein sequence: CAWSVGGAEKLFF.

V and J are TRBV6-1 and TRBJ1-2, with no clear D. The CDR3 has 11 residues. Trimming took off 6 bases at V and 4 bases at J, with 6 bases between the two ends. The germline V gene has CDR1 MNHNS and CDR2 SASEGT. The CDR3 DNA follows: TGTGCCAGCAGCCTAATCTATGGCTACACCTTC. This gives the protein CASSLIYGYTF.